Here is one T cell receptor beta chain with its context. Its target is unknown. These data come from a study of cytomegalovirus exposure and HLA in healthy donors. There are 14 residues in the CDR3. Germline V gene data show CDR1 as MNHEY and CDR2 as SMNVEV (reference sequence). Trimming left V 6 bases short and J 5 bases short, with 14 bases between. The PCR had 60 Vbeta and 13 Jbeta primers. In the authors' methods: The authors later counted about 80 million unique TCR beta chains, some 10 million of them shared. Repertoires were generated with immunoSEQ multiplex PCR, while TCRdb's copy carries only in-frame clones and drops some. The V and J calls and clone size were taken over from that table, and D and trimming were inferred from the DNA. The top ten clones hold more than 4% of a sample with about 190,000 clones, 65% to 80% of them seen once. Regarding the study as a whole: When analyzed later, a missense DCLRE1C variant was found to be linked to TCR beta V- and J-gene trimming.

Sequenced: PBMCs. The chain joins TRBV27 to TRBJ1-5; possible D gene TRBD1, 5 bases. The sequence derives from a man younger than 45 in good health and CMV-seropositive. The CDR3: CASRQGGRDQPQHF. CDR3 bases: TGTGCCAGCAGGCAGGGTGGGCGCGATCAGCCCCAGCATTTT.